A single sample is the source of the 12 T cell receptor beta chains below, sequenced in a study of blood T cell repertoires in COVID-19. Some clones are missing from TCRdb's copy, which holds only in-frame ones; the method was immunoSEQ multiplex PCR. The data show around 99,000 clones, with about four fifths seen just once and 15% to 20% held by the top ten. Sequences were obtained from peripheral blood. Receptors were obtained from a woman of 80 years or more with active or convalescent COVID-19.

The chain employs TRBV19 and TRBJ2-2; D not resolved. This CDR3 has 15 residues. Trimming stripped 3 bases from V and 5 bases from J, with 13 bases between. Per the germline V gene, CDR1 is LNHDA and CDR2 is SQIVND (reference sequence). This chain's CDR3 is CASSIFSGQTGELFF. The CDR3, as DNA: TGTGCCAGTAGTATCTTCTCTGGCCAAACCGGGGAGCTGTTTTTT.

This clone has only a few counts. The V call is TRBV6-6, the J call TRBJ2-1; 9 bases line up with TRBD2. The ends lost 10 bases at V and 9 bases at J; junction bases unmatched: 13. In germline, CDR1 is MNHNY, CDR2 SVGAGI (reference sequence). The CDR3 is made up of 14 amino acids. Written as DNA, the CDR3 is TGTGCCACCAGCCCTCCGGGAGCGGGAGGTGAGCAGTTCTTC. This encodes CATSPPGAGGEQFF.

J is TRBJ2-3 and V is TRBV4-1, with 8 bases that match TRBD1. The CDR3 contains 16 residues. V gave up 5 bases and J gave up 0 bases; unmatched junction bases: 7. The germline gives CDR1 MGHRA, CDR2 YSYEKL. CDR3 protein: CASSNRQGSSTDTQYF. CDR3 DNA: TGCGCCAGCAGCAACAGACAGGGGTCGAGCACAGATACGCAGTATTTT.

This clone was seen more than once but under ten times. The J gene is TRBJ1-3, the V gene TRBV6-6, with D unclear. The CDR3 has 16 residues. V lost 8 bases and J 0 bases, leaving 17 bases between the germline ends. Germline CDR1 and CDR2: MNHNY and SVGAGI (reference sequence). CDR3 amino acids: CASDPTGVDSGNTIYF. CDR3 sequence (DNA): TGTGCCAGCGACCCTACCGGGGTGGACTCTGGAAACACCATATATTTT.

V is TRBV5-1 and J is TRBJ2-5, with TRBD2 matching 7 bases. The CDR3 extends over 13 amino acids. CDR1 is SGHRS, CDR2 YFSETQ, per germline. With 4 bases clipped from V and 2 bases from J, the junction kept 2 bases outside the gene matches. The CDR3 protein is CASSGAGQETQYF. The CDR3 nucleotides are TGCGCCAGCAGCGGAGCGGGACAAGAGACCCAGTACTTC.

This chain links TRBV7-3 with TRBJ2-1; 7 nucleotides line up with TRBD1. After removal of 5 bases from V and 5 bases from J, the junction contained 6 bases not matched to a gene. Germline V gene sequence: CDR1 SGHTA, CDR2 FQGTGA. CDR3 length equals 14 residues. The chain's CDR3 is CASSQGRGNNEQFF. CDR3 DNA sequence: TGTGCCAGCAGCCAGGGCAGGGGGAACAATGAGCAGTTCTTC.

CDR3: CASSILAGSTDTQYF. Written as DNA, the CDR3 is TGTGCCAGCAGTATACTAGCGGGATCCACAGATACGCAGTATTTT. The J gene is TRBJ2-3, the V gene TRBV28, with 10 nucleotides matching TRBD2. This CDR3 is built from 15 residues. From germline, CDR1 is MDHEN and CDR2 SYDVKM. With 5 bases clipped from V and 2 bases from J, the junction kept 4 bases outside the gene matches. Full variable domain (remainder filled in from reference TRBV28 and TRBJ2-3): DVKVTQSSRYLVKRTGEKVFLECVQDMDHENMFWYRQDPGLGLRLIYFSYDVKMKEKGDIPEGYSVSREKKERFSLILESASTNQTSMYLCASSILAGSTDTQYFGPGTRLTVL.

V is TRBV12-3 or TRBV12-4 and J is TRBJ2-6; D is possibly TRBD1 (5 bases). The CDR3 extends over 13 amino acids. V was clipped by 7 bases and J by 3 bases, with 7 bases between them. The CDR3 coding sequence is TGTGCCAGCAAAGGGGATGGGGCCAACGTCCTGACTTTC. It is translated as CASKGDGANVLTF.

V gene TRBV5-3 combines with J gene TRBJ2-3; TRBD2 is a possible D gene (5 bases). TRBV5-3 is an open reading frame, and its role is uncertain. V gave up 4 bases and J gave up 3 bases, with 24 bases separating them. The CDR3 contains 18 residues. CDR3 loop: CARSRLSRQLALTDTQYF. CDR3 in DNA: TGTGCCAGAAGCCGCCTAAGCCGCCAGCTAGCATTAACAGATACGCAGTATTTT.

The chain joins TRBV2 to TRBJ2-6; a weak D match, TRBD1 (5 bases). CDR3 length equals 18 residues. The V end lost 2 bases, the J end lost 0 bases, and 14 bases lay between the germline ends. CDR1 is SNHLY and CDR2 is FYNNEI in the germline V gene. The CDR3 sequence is CASSERGSFFSGANVLTF. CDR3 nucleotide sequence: TGTGCCAGCAGTGAAAGGGGTTCCTTTTTCTCTGGGGCCAACGTCCTGACTTTC.

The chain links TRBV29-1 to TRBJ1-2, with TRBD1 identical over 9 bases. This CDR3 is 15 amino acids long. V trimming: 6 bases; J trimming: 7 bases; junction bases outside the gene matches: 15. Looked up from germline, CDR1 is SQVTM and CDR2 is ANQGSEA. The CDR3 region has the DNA TGCAGCGTCGCCCCCACTACAGGGGGCGAGGGTGGCTACACCTTC. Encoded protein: CSVAPTTGGEGGYTF.

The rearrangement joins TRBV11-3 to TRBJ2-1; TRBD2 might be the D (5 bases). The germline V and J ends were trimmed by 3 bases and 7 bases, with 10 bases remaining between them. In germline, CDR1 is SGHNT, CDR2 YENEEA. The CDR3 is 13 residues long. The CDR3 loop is CASSFSAGNEQFF. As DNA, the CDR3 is TGTGCCAGCAGCTTTAGCGCTGGGAATGAGCAGTTCTTC.